These 30 T cell receptor beta chains were all obtained from the same sample, sequenced in a study of cytomegalovirus exposure and HLA in healthy donors. Primers for the PCR totalled 60 Vbeta and 13 Jbeta. Here immunoSEQ multiplex PCR was the method, and the copy in TCRdb shows in-frame clones only, minus some. The data hold some 140,000 clones, with roughly 80% observed a single time. The sequenced material came from PBMCs. These TCRs come from a young man in good health and CMV-seronegative.

V and J are TRBV5-1 and TRBJ2-1; 12 bases agree with TRBD2. This CDR3 region has 16 residues. The V segment lost 3 bases and the J segment 9 bases; nucleotides outside the gene matches: 10. Germline V gene lookup returns CDR1 SGHRS and CDR2 YFSETQ. The CDR3 loop is CASSSRLAGDGGEQFF. For the CDR3, the DNA is TGCGCCAGCAGCTCCCGACTAGCGGGAGACGGCGGTGAGCAGTTCTTC.

This chain links TRBV18 with TRBJ1-5; perhaps TRBD1 as D (5 bases). The V gene's germline CDR1 is KGHSH and CDR2 LQKENI. The length of the CDR3 is 16 residues. V lost 3 bases to trimming and J lost 0 bases, with 12 bases between them. The CDR3 coding sequence is TGTGCCAGCTCACCGAACCAGGGCTATAGCAATCAGCCCCAGCATTTT. It translates to CASSPNQGYSNQPQHF.

This clone was seen a single time. The chain joins TRBV18 to TRBJ2-7; 10 nucleotides match TRBD1. CDR3 length: 14 residues. Trimming took 5 bases from V and 4 from J; bases not matched to a gene: 5. Germline lookup yields CDR1 KGHSH and CDR2 LQKENI. DNA for the CDR3: TGTGCCAGCTCAACCGGGACAGGGGAATACGAGCAGTACTTC. It encodes CASSTGTGEYEQYF.

The rearrangement links TRBV6-1 to TRBJ2-3; 9 bases line up with TRBD2. With 1 base clipped from V and 5 bases from J, the junction kept 7 bases outside the gene matches. Germline V lookup: CDR1 MNHNS, CDR2 SASEGT. There are 16 residues in the CDR3. CDR3 in amino acids: CASSEDGLAFEDTQYF. CDR3 sequence (DNA): TGTGCCAGCAGTGAAGACGGACTAGCGTTCGAAGATACGCAGTATTTT.

The chain uses TRBV7-9 and TRBJ2-1, with 10 nucleotides matching TRBD2. CDR1 SEHNR and CDR2 FQNEAQ come from the germline V gene (reference sequence). This CDR3 has 16 residues. V dropped 7 bases and J dropped 4; count of bases not matched to a gene: 10. Here the CDR3 reads CASIPPGLANYNEQFF. The CDR3 DNA reads as TGTGCCAGCATCCCCCCGGGACTAGCGAATTACAATGAGCAGTTCTTC.

This chain links TRBV30 with TRBJ1-5; a weak D match, TRBD1 (6 bases). Per the germline V gene, CDR1 is GTSNPN and CDR2 is SVGIG (reference sequence). The CDR3 sequence is 14 residues long. Between the trimmed V and J ends, which lost 0 bases and 4 bases, there was a span of 10 bases. The CDR3 sequence is CAWSVGTINQPQHF. DNA for the CDR3: TGTGCCTGGAGTGTGGGGACAATAAATCAGCCCCAGCATTTT.

This chain uses TRBV5-1 with TRBJ2-7, with TRBD2 matching over 11 bases. The germline V gene encodes CDR1 SGHRS and CDR2 YFSETQ. The CDR3 spans 15 residues. V trimming: 5 bases; J trimming: 3 bases; junction bases outside the gene matches: 7. CDR3 loop: CASSAGTSGLYEQYF. Here the CDR3 DNA reads TGCGCCAGCAGTGCCGGGACTAGCGGACTCTACGAGCAGTACTTC.

The chain recombines TRBV4-1 with TRBJ2-7; 9 bases agree with TRBD2. Trimming removed 4 bases from V and 3 bases from J; junction bases left unmatched: 19. The CDR3 runs to 19 residues. Germline CDR1 is MGHRA and CDR2 is YSYEKL. Here the CDR3 reads CASSPAPLLAGGLLYEQYF. In DNA form, the CDR3 reads TGCGCCAGCAGCCCCGCCCCCCTACTGGCGGGAGGGCTCCTCTACGAGCAGTACTTC.

The gene calls are TRBV29-1 and TRBJ2-5, with TRBD2 matching 8 bases. With V trimmed by 6 bases and J by 4 bases, 7 bases remained unmatched. This CDR3 is 13 amino acids long. Per the germline V gene, CDR1 is SQVTM and CDR2 is ANQGSEA. As DNA, the CDR3 is TGCAGCGTGGAGGCGGGGGGACGAGAGACCCAGTACTTC. Its protein is CSVEAGGRETQYF.

This rearrangement joins TRBV5-4 to TRBJ2-7; 12 bases align to TRBD1. The CDR3 is made up of 16 amino acids. The junction had 8 bases not matched to a gene; V was cut back by 2 bases and J by 5 bases. Germline V gene lookup returns CDR1 SGHNT and CDR2 YYREEE (reference sequence). The CDR3 bases are TGTGCCAGCAGCTTTTGGGGACAGGGGGCTGGCAACGAGCAGTACTTC. Translation gives CASSFWGQGAGNEQYF.

The chain carries TRBV7-2 and TRBJ2-7, with TRBD1 matching over 8 bases. Germline V gene sequence: CDR1 SGHTA, CDR2 FQGNSA. V shed 4 bases, J shed 3 bases, and the junction held 8 bases outside the gene matches. CDR3 length: 15 amino acids. The CDR3 loop reads CASSSLLDRGYEQYF. CDR3 bases: TGTGCCAGCAGCTCCTTACTTGACAGGGGCTACGAGCAGTACTTC.

V gene TRBV28 combines with J gene TRBJ2-7, with TRBD1 as a possible D gene (6 bases). Trimming pared 4 bases from V and 3 bases from J, leaving 13 bases between. Germline V gene data show CDR1 as MDHEN and CDR2 as SYDVKM. This CDR3 has 14 residues. In nucleotides, the CDR3 is TGTGCCAGCAGTTCCGGGACAAGGCTCTACGAGCAGTACTTC. This codes for CASSSGTRLYEQYF.

The chain joins TRBV6-5 to TRBJ2-3; 12 bases line up with TRBD2. The CDR3 runs 16 residues. Germline trimming cut 4 bases from V and 3 bases from J; bases unmatched to any gene: 5. Germline-derived CDR1 and CDR2 are MNHEY and SVGAGI. CDR3 coding DNA: TGTGCCAGCAGTTCCGGACTAGCGGGAAAGACAGATACGCAGTATTTT. Protein sequence: CASSSGLAGKTDTQYF.

This clone was detected once. This CDR3 is also generated by other DNA sequences in the sample. The chain is built from TRBV9 and TRBJ2-7; 14 nucleotides align to TRBD2. The CDR3 loop spans 15 amino acids. V was pared by 2 bases and J by 3 bases, with 1 base of the junction left unmatched. From germline, CDR1 is SGDLS and CDR2 YYNGEE. The CDR3 region has the DNA TGTGCCAGCAGCGTCGGGACTAGCGGGAGCTACGAGCAGTACTTC. This sequence encodes CASSVGTSGSYEQYF.

The chain recombines TRBV6-5 with TRBJ1-2, with 9 positions matching TRBD1. After removal of 4 bases from V and 8 bases from J, the junction contained 11 bases not matched to a gene. Germline V CDR1 and CDR2: MNHEY, SVGAGI. CDR3 length equals 15 residues. CDR3 loop: CASSSGTGQGQGYTF. CDR3 nucleotides: TGTGCCAGCAGTTCCGGGACAGGGCAGGGTCAAGGCTACACCTTC.

The rearrangement links TRBV4-2 to TRBJ2-3; no clear D. This CDR3 spans 12 amino acids. Germline V CDR1 and CDR2: LGHNA, YNFKEQ. Trimming took off 0 bases at V and 5 bases at J, with 3 bases between the two ends. CDR3 coding DNA: TGTGCCAGCAGCCAAGATCTAGATACGCAGTATTTT. This codes for CASSQDLDTQYF.

The chain combines TRBV30 with TRBJ2-5; 9 nucleotides agree with TRBD2. The J call could be wrong; TRBJ2-7 is a better fit for the DNA end. The CDR3 extends over 14 amino acids. In germline, CDR1 is GTSNPN, CDR2 SVGIG (reference sequence). The CDR3 region is CAWTAAGGTYEQYF. In nucleotides, the CDR3 is TGTGCCTGGACCGCAGCGGGAGGAACCTACGAGCAGTACTTC.

The V and J genes are TRBV5-1 and TRBJ2-1; 16 bases line up with TRBD2. This CDR3 has 15 amino acids. With 6 bases clipped from V and 7 bases from J, the junction kept 4 bases outside the gene matches. In germline, CDR1 is SGHRS, CDR2 YFSETQ. The CDR3 DNA is TGCGCCAGCACCGAGGGACTAGCGGGAGGGAATGAGCAGTTCTTC. Translated: CASTEGLAGGNEQFF.

The sample holds one count of this clone. V is TRBV18 and J is TRBJ1-4, with D uncertain. Germline CDR1 and CDR2: KGHSH and LQKENI. This CDR3 region has 14 residues. The ends were cut back, 0 bases at V and 8 bases at J, with 10 bases in the middle. The CDR3 DNA sequence: TGTGCCAGCTCACCACCGTATGAGGTGGAAAAACTGTTTTTT. It specifies CASSPPYEVEKLFF.

The chain carries TRBV28 and TRBJ1-2; TRBD1 matches at 8 bases. This CDR3 has 12 residues. Trimming took 10 bases from V and 8 from J; bases not matched to a gene: 9. Germline lookup yields CDR1 MDHEN and CDR2 SYDVKM. The CDR3 sequence is CATRTGQRGYTF. CDR3 nucleotide sequence: TGTGCCACCCGGACAGGGCAGCGCGGCTACACCTTC.

This chain uses TRBV11-2 with TRBJ2-7, with TRBD1 matching 7 bases. Germline lookup yields CDR1 SGHAT and CDR2 FQNNGV. The CDR3 totals 14 residues. V lost 5 bases, J lost 5 bases, and 9 bases stayed unmatched. The chain's CDR3 is CASSLMTGRDEQYF. The CDR3 DNA follows: TGTGCCAGCAGCCTCATGACAGGGCGGGACGAGCAGTACTTC.

V is TRBV6-1 and J is TRBJ1-1; 7 nucleotides agree with TRBD1. Germline lookup yields CDR1 MNHNS and CDR2 SASEGT. The CDR3 extends over 14 amino acids. V was clipped by 4 bases and J by 5 bases; unmatched bases: 7. In DNA form, the CDR3 reads TGTGCCAGCAGTGGCTCCAGGGGGATGACTGAAGCTTTCTTT. This gives the protein CASSGSRGMTEAFF.

The chain's CDR3 is CASSVTSGTTDTQYF. In DNA form, the CDR3 reads TGTGCCAGCAGTGTGACTAGCGGAACAACAGATACGCAGTATTTT. The chain carries TRBV6-4 and TRBJ2-3; 9 bases fit TRBD2. This CDR3 is built from 15 residues. The germline V gene encodes CDR1 MRHNA and CDR2 SNTAGT. The ends lost 4 bases at V and 3 bases at J; junction bases unmatched: 5.

The chain joins TRBV4-1 to TRBJ1-1; 7 nucleotides line up with TRBD1. The junction had 6 bases not matched to a gene; V was cut back by 0 bases and J by 5 bases. In germline, CDR1 is MGHRA, CDR2 YSYEKL. The CDR3 is 15 amino acids. Written as DNA, the CDR3 is TGCGCCAGCAGCCAAGAGACAGGGTATCGAACTGAAGCTTTCTTT. It codes for CASSQETGYRTEAFF.

V is TRBV28 and J is TRBJ1-5; D is perhaps TRBD1 (5 bases). Germline V gene data show CDR1 as MDHEN and CDR2 as SYDVKM. The V and J ends lost 3 bases and 2 bases respectively, with 8 bases between them. The CDR3 extends over 14 amino acids. The CDR3 sequence is CASSLTERNQPQHF. The CDR3 coding sequence is TGTGCCAGCAGTTTGACAGAGCGCAATCAGCCCCAGCATTTT.

The rearrangement joins TRBV5-1 to TRBJ2-5; possibly TRBD2 for D (5 bases). Germline CDR1 is SGHRS and CDR2 is YFSETQ. Trimming removed 0 bases at V and 5 bases at J, with 11 bases between. The CDR3 is made up of 14 amino acids. CDR3 protein: CASSLGGVVETQYF. The CDR3 DNA reads TGCGCCAGCAGCTTGGGGGGAGTAGTGGAGACCCAGTACTTC.

The chain recombines TRBV7-8 with TRBJ2-4; D is unresolved. The germline V and J ends were trimmed by 5 bases and 0 bases, with 8 bases remaining between them. Germline values: CDR1 SGHVS, CDR2 FQNEAQ. The CDR3 has 14 residues. DNA for the CDR3: TGTGCCAGCAGCGCCACAGTAGCCAAAAACATTCAGTACTTC. Amino acids: CASSATVAKNIQYF.

The count of this clone is one. This chain links TRBV6-4 with TRBJ2-2; no definite D call. The CDR3 contains 14 residues. V was shortened by 2 bases and J by 5 bases, with 9 bases between the two germline ends. Per germline, CDR1 MRHNA and CDR2 SNTAGT. The CDR3: CASSDGEETGELFF. The DNA of the CDR3 is TGTGCCAGCAGTGACGGTGAGGAAACCGGGGAGCTGTTTTTT.

The chain joins TRBV10-2 to TRBJ1-1; TRBD1 matches at 7 bases. The CDR3 has 14 residues. The germline gives CDR1 WSHSY, CDR2 SAAADI. J lost 6 bases, V lost 4 bases, and 8 bases had no gene match. The CDR3: CASSVLQGMSEAFF. In DNA form, the CDR3 reads TGCGCCAGCAGTGTTTTACAGGGGATGTCTGAAGCTTTCTTT.

The chain joins TRBV27 to TRBJ2-7, with TRBD2 matching over 7 bases. Germline values: CDR1 MNHEY, CDR2 SMNVEV (reference sequence). This CDR3 region has 15 residues. V trimming: 5 bases; J trimming: 0 bases; junction bases outside the gene matches: 7. In DNA, the CDR3 is TGTGCCAGCAGTCCCCGAGCGGGGAGCTCCTACGAGCAGTACTTC. This translates into CASSPRAGSSYEQYF.